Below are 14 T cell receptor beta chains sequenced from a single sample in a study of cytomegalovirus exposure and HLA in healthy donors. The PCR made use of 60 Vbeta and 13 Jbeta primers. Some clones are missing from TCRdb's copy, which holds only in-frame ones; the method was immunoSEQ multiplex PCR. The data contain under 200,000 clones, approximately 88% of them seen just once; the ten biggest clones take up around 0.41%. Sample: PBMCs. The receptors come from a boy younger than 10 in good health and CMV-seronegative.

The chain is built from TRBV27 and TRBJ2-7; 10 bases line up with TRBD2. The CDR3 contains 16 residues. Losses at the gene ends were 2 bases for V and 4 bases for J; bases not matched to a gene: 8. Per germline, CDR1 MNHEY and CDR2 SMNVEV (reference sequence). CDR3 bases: TGTGCCAGCAGTTTAAGGCCACTAGCGGGACCTTACGAGCAGTACTTC. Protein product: CASSLRPLAGPYEQYF.

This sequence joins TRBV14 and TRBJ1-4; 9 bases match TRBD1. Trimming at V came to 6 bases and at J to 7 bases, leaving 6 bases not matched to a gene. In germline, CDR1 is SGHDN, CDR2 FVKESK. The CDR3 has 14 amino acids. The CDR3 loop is CASRRGQGGEKLFF. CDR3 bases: TGTGCCAGCAGAAGGGGACAGGGCGGTGAAAAACTGTTTTTT.

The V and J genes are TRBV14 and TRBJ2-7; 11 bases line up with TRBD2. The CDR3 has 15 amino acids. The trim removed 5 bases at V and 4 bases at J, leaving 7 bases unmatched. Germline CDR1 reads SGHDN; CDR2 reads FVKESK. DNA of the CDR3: TGTGCCAGCAGCGAACTAGCGGGAGCTTGGTACGAGCAGTACTTC. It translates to CASSELAGAWYEQYF.

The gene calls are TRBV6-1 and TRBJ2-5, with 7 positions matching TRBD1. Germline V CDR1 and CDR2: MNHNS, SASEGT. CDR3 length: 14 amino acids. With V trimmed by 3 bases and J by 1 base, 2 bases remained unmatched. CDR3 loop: CASSDWTGQETQYF. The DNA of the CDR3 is TGTGCCAGCAGTGACTGGACAGGCCAAGAGACCCAGTACTTC.

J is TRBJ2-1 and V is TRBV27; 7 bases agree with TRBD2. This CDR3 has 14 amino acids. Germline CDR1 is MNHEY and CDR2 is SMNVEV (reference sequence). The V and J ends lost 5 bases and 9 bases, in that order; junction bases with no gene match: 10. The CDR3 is CASSTLFSGAEQFF. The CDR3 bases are TGTGCCAGCAGTACCTTGTTCAGCGGGGCTGAGCAGTTCTTC.

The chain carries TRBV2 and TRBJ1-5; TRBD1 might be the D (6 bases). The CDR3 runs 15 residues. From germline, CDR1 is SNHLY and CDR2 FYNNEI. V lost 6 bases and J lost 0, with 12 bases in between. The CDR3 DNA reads TGTGCCAGCAGACCGGACAGAAATAGCAATCAGCCCCAGCATTTT. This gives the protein CASRPDRNSNQPQHF.

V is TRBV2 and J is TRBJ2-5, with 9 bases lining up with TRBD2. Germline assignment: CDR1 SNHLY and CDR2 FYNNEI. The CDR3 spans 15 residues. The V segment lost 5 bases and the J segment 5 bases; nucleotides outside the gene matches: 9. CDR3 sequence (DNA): TGTGCCAGCAGTCCCGGGACTAGCTTCCCTGAGACCCAGTACTTC. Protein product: CASSPGTSFPETQYF.

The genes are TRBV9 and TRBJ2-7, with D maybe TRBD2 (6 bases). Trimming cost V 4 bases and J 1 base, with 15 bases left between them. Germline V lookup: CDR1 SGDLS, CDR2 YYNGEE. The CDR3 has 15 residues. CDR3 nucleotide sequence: TGTGCCAGCAGCCCAGGGAGGTCCAGATCCTACGAGCAGTACTTC. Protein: CASSPGRSRSYEQYF.

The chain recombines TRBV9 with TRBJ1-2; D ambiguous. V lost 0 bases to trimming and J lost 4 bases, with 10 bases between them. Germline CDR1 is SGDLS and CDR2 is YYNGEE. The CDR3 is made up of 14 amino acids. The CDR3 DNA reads TGTGCCAGCAGCGTAGGCGAGGATATCTATGGCTACACCTTC. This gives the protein CASSVGEDIYGYTF.

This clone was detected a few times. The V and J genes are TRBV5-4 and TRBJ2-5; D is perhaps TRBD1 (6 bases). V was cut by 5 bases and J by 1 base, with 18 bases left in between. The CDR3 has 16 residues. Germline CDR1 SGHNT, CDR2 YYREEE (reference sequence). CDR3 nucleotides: TGTGCCAGCAGGGGTGAGGTGTCGGACAGCCAAGAGACCCAGTACTTC. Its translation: CASRGEVSDSQETQYF.

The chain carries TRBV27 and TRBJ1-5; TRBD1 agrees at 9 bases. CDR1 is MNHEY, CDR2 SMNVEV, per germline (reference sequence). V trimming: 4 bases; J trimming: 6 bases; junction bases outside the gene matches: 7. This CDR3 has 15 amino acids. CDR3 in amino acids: CASSSRDRVGQPQHF. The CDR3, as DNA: TGTGCCAGCAGTTCCCGGGACAGGGTCGGTCAGCCCCAGCATTTT.

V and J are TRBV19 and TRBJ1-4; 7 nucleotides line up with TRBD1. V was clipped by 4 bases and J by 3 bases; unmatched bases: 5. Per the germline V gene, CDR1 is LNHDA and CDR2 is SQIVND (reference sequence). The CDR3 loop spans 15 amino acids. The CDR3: CASSNDRAPNEKLFF. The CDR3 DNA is TGTGCCAGTAGTAACGACAGGGCTCCTAATGAAAAACTGTTTTTT.

The CDR3 reads CASSPWGTSGGYEQYF. CDR3 sequence (DNA): TGTGCCAGCAGCCCTTGGGGGACTAGCGGAGGCTACGAGCAGTACTTC. The chain joins TRBV9 to TRBJ2-7; 11 positions agree with TRBD2. Germline V gene sequence: CDR1 SGDLS, CDR2 YYNGEE. V was pared by 4 bases and J by 3 bases, with 9 bases of the junction left unmatched. The CDR3 covers 16 residues. Filled out from reference TRBV9 and TRBJ2-7, the complete variable domain reads DSGVTQTPKHLITATGQRVTLRCSPRSGDLSVYWYQQSLDQGLQFLIQYYNGEERAKGNILERFSAQQFPDLHSELNLSSLELGDSALYFCASSPWGTSGGYEQYFGPGTRLTVT.

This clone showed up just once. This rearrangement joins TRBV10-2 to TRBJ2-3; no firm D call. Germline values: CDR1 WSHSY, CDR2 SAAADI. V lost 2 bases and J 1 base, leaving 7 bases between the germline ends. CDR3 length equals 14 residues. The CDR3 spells CASSETTRTDTQYF. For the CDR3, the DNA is TGCGCCAGCAGTGAGACTACCCGCACAGATACGCAGTATTTT.